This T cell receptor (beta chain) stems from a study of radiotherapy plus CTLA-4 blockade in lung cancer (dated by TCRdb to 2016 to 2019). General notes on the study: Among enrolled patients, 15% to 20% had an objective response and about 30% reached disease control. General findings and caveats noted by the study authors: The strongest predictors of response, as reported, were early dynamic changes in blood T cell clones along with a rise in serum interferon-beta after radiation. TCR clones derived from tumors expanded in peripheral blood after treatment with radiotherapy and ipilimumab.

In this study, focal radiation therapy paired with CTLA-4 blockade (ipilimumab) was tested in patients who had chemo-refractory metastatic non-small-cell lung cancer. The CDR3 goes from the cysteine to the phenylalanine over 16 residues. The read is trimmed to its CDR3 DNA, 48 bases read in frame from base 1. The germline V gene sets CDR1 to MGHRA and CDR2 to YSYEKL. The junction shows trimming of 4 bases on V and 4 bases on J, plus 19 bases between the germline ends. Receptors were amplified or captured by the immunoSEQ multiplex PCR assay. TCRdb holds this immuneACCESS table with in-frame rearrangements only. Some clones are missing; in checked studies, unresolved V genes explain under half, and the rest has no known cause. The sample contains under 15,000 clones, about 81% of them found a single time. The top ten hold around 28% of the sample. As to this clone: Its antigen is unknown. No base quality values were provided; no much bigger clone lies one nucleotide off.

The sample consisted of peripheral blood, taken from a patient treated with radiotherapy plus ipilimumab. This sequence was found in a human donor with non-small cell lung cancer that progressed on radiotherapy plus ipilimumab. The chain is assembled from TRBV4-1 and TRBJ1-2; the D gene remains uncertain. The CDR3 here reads CASSPQFYRKTYGYTF. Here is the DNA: TGCGCCAGCAGCCCGCAATTCTACCGAAAGACCTATGGCTACACCTTC.